This T cell receptor beta chain derives from a study of PD-1 blockade in mismatch repair-deficient tumors. Overall study context: All were previously treated, progressing patients with around eleven mismatch repair-deficient cancer types. Overall study findings and caveats: Rapid post-treatment expansion, then contraction, generally preceding radiologic response, marked tumor-resident clones.

Measured with immunoSEQ multiplex PCR; TCRdb has only the in-frame clones, and not every one. Counted here are just over 25,000 clones, around 84% occurring once; the ten biggest clones make up about 3%. Mismatch repair deficiency was confirmed in all patients, by PCR or immunohistochemistry. A note on this clone: Its antigen is unknown.

Germline CDR1 reads MNHEY; CDR2 reads SVGAGI. This CDR3 has 12 residues. V lost 6 bases and J 1 base, leaving 4 bases between the germline ends. This specimen was PBMCs, taken before pembrolizumab treatment. The chain couples TRBV6-5 to TRBJ2-4; D not resolved. The receptor comes from an adult with mismatch repair-deficient cancer. The CDR3 coding sequence is TGTGCCAGCAGCTCCGCCAAAAACATTCAGTACTTC. Translating gives CASSSAKNIQYF.